This T cell receptor (beta chain) is from a study of T cell responses to AZD1222 COVID-19 vaccine. Study results and caveats: Most donors were white British, females outnumbered males, and clonal diversity was possibly underestimated. Repertoires were obtained only post-peak T cell response. Spike-spanning, vaccine-associated CD4 TCRs were dominant at 160-218 and 743-854.

Points on this clone: The antigen is not known.

Germline V gene data show CDR1 as LNHDA and CDR2 as SQIVND (reference sequence). V was shortened by 0 bases and J by 0 bases, with 20 bases between the two germline ends. The CDR3 is 20 residues long. Libraries were prepared by immunoSEQ multiplex PCR; TCRdb keeps only in-frame clonotypes and omits some of them. The profile shows about 100,000 clones, roughly nine tenths of them singletons. Specimen: peripheral blood, collected on day 0 of AZD1222 vaccination. The J gene is TRBJ1-4, the V gene TRBV19; the D gene is possibly TRBD1 (5 bases). The TCR originated in an adult in good health. CDR3 amino acids: CASSIEGQGGVPATNEKLFF. The CDR3 nucleotides read TGTGCCAGTAGTATAGAGGGGCAGGGCGGTGTCCCTGCAACTAATGAAAAACTGTTTTTT.